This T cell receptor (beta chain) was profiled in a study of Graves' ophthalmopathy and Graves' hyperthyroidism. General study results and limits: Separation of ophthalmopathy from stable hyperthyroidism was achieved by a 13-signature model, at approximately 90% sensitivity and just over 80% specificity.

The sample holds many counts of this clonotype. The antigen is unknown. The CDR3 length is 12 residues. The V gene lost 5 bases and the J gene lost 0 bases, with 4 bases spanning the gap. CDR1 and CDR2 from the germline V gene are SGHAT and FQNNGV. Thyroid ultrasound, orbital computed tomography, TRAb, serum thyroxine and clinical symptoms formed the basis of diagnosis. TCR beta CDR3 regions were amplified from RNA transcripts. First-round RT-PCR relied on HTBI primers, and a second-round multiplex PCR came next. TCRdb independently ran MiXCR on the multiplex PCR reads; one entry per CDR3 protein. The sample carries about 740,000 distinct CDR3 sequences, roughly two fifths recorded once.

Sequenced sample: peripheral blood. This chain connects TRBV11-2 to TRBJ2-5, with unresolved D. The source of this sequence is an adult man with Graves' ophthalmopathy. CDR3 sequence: CASSLNQETQYF. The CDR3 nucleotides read TGTGCCAGCAGCCTGAACCAAGAGACCCAGTACTTC.